This passage covers 20 T cell receptor beta chains from one sample sequenced in a study of graft-versus-host responses after intestinal transplantation. Clones were read by immunoSEQ multiplex PCR, and TCRdb kept only the in-frame ones, dropping some. The sample shows 8,500 to 11,000 clones, roughly a third of them seen only once. The authors plated approximately 200,000 CFSE-labeled responder cells with approximately 200,000 irradiated, violet-dye-labeled stimulator cells. Sequenced here: alloreactive CD8+ T cells from a mixed lymphocyte reaction culture, sampled before intestinal transplant. Subset noted: CFSE-low proliferating T cells sorted from roughly six-day pre-transplant mixed lymphocyte reaction (GvH or HvG direction). These receptors originate from a human patient who received an intestinal transplant.

The chain recombines TRBV2 with TRBJ2-4; 10 bases are a match to TRBD1. The CDR3 sequence is 15 residues long. The V gene's germline CDR1 is SNHLY and CDR2 FYNNEI. After removal of 3 bases from V and 8 bases from J, the junction contained 7 bases not matched to a gene. CDR3 in amino acids: CASSEPGQGFHIQYF. The CDR3 DNA follows: TGTGCCAGCAGTGAGCCGGGACAGGGGTTTCACATTCAGTACTTC. Combining the CDR3 with reference TRBV2 and TRBJ2-4 gives the whole variable domain EPEVTQTPSHQVTQMGQEVILRCVPISNHLYFYWYRQILGQKVEFLVSFYNNEISEKSEIFDDQFSVERPDGSNFTLKIRSTKLEDSAMYFCASSEPGQGFHIQYFGAGTRLSVL.

Judged by abundance, this clone is medium-sized. The gene calls are TRBV9 and TRBJ2-2, with 7 positions matching TRBD2. The CDR3 consists of 14 residues. CDR1 SGDLS and CDR2 YYNGEE come from the germline V gene. J was trimmed by 4 bases and V by 3 bases; bases with no gene match: 3. The CDR3 here is CASSEGGGTGELFF. DNA of the CDR3: TGTGCCAGCAGCGAGGGCGGGGGCACCGGGGAGCTGTTTTTT.

V and J are TRBV2 and TRBJ2-1; D perhaps matches TRBD2 (6 bases). Germline CDR1 SNHLY, CDR2 FYNNEI. The CDR3 is made up of 15 amino acids. The germline V and J ends were trimmed by 10 bases and 6 bases, with 22 bases remaining between them. The CDR3 protein is CAKSTGTSEVNEQFF. The CDR3 nucleotides are TGTGCCAAGTCGACCGGGACTTCAGAGGTCAATGAGCAGTTCTTC.

This chain joins TRBV27 and TRBJ2-7; no clear D gene. CDR1 is MNHEY, CDR2 SMNVEV, per germline (reference sequence). The V and J ends lost 10 bases and 4 bases respectively, with 8 bases between them. The CDR3 is 10 amino acids. CDR3 residues: CATGRYEQYF. Here the CDR3 DNA reads TGTGCCACCGGCAGGTACGAGCAGTACTTC.

The chain couples TRBV6-5 to TRBJ1-2; 10 nucleotides match TRBD1. The CDR3 is 13 residues long. Germline V gives CDR1 MNHEY, CDR2 SVGAGI. V shed 0 bases and J 8 bases; nucleotides not matched to a gene: 0. This CDR3 reads CASSYSTGGGYTF. In nucleotides, the CDR3 is TGTGCCAGCAGTTACTCGACAGGGGGCGGCTACACCTTC.

The chain has TRBV23-1 and TRBJ2-7; TRBD1 agrees at 8 bases. TRBV23-1 is assigned to the ORF class and has an uncertain function. The CDR3 is made up of 13 amino acids. V shed 8 bases and J 0 bases; nucleotides not matched to a gene: 3. The CDR3 nucleotides read TGCGCCAGCGACAGGGGCTCCTCCTACGAGCAGTACTTC. The encoded protein is CASDRGSSYEQYF.

CDR3 in DNA: TGTGCCAGTAGTACCCTCGGGAGAGAATACAATGAGCAGTTCTTC. Amino acids: CASSTLGREYNEQFF. This chain joins TRBV19 and TRBJ2-1; tentative D call: TRBD2 (6 bases). In germline, CDR1 is LNHDA, CDR2 SQIVND (reference sequence). V lost 4 bases, J lost 4 bases, and 14 bases lay in between. This CDR3 has 15 amino acids.

CDR3 nucleotide sequence: TGCAGCGTGGTCAGGGGGGAGGCTTCCTACGAGCAGTACTTC. Translation: CSVVRGEASYEQYF. This sequence joins TRBV29-1 and TRBJ2-7; D may be TRBD1 (7 bases). Germline assignment: CDR1 SQVTM and CDR2 ANQGSEA. The CDR3 is made up of 14 amino acids. V lost 6 bases to trimming and J lost 1 base, with 16 bases between them.

This clone was detected a few times. The chain joins TRBV7-9 to TRBJ1-5; no firm D call. Per germline, CDR1 SEHNR and CDR2 FQNEAQ (reference sequence). This CDR3 has 16 amino acids. The V and J ends lost 1 base and 0 bases respectively, with 10 bases between them. The CDR3 DNA sequence: TGTGCCAGCAGCTTAGTTGAGGGCGTTAGCAATCAGCCCCAGCATTTT. Translation: CASSLVEGVSNQPQHF.

This clone was recorded a few times. This sequence joins TRBV29-1 and TRBJ2-1, with D perhaps TRBD1 (5 bases). The CDR3 totals 13 residues. Trimming shortened V by 4 bases and J by 3 bases, and 10 bases separated the two germline ends. Germline CDR1 reads SQVTM; CDR2 reads ANQGSEA. CDR3 DNA sequence: TGCAGCGTTGTGGGGCGGCTCTACAATGAGCAGTTCTTC. Amino acid sequence: CSVVGRLYNEQFF.

The gene calls are TRBV18 and TRBJ1-3, with 8 bases identical to TRBD1. Germline V gene sequence: CDR1 KGHSH, CDR2 LQKENI. After removal of 1 base from V and 0 bases from J, the junction contained 11 bases not matched to a gene. The CDR3 is 19 amino acids. The CDR3 coding sequence is TGTGCCAGCTCACCACGGCGCAGGGGGCTATATCGCTCTGGAAACACCATATATTTT. Translating gives CASSPRRRGLYRSGNTIYF.

In its sample, this clone was seen once. V gene TRBV5-1 combines with J gene TRBJ2-7; possibly TRBD2 for D (7 bases). V lost 4 bases and J 4 bases, leaving 21 bases between the germline ends. The CDR3 is 16 residues long. The germline CDR1 and CDR2 sequences are SGHRS and YFSETQ. The chain's CDR3 is CASSPGGREHRYEQYF. The CDR3 DNA follows: TGCGCCAGCAGCCCGGGGGGCCGGGAGCACCGATACGAGCAGTACTTC.

This clone was detected a few times. V usage is TRBV6-5 and J usage is TRBJ2-7; possibly TRBD2 for D (5 bases). From germline, CDR1 is MNHEY and CDR2 SVGAGI. There are 13 residues in the CDR3. V was pared by 4 bases and J by 6 bases, with 13 bases between. The CDR3 coding sequence is TGTGCCAGCAGTTGGACTGGTGTGGGCGAGCAGTACTTC. It codes for CASSWTGVGEQYF.

The chain couples TRBV5-1 to TRBJ2-7; D remains ambiguous. CDR1 SGHRS and CDR2 YFSETQ come from the germline V gene. The CDR3 is 13 residues long. Trimming shortened V by 2 bases and J by 2 bases, and 8 bases separated the two germline ends. The CDR3 reads CASSLSGTYEQYF. The CDR3 region has the DNA TGCGCCAGCAGCTTATCGGGTACCTACGAGCAGTACTTC.

The CDR3 bases are TGTGCTAGTGGTTTGGGGGGGCAGGGGACCCAGTACTTC. Encoded protein: CASGLGGQGTQYF. V is TRBV12-5 and J is TRBJ2-5, with a tentative D call TRBD1 (6 bases). Trimming took off 1 base at V and 7 bases at J, with 10 bases between the two ends. The germline V gene has CDR1 LGHNT and CDR2 FRNRAP. CDR3 size: 13 residues. Combining the CDR3 with reference TRBV12-5 and TRBJ2-5 gives the whole variable domain DARVTQTPRHKVTEMGQEVTMRCQPILGHNTVFWYRQTMMQGLELLAYFRNRAPLDDSGMPKDRFSAEMPDATLATLKIQPSEPRDSAVYFCASGLGGQGTQYFGPGTRLLVL.

The gene calls are TRBV7-9 and TRBJ1-2; 8 positions match TRBD1. CDR1 and CDR2 (germline): SEHNR, FQNEAQ (reference sequence). The V and J ends lost 5 bases and 4 bases, in that order; junction bases with no gene match: 6. The CDR3 totals 14 residues. Written as DNA, the CDR3 is TGTGCCAGCAGCCGACAGGGGTTCCCCTATGGCTACACCTTC. As protein: CASSRQGFPYGYTF.

V usage is TRBV2 and J usage is TRBJ1-2; TRBD1 agrees at 10 bases. The CDR3 length is 18 residues. J lost 3 bases, V lost 4 bases, and 14 bases had no gene match. Germline V gene sequence: CDR1 SNHLY, CDR2 FYNNEI. The CDR3 loop is CASSGDRGRGAKDYGYTF. The DNA for the CDR3 is TGTGCCAGCAGTGGCGACAGGGGGCGCGGAGCTAAAGACTATGGCTACACCTTC.

This clone was detected only a few times. V is TRBV9 and J is TRBJ2-3; 9 bases are shared with TRBD2. Trimming cost V 1 base and J 1 base; bases outside gene matches: 4. Germline V gene data show CDR1 as SGDLS and CDR2 as YYNGEE. The CDR3 has 16 amino acids. The CDR3 loop is CASSVLAGHGTDTQYF. The CDR3 bases are TGTGCCAGCAGCGTACTAGCGGGACACGGCACAGATACGCAGTATTTT.

The chain joins TRBV28 to TRBJ2-1; 9 bases are shared with TRBD1. V lost 10 bases to trimming and J lost 3 bases; unmatched junction nucleotides: 4. The CDR3 has 13 residues. Germline CDR1 reads MDHEN; CDR2 reads SYDVKM. CDR3 sequence (DNA): TGTGCCACGGGACAGGGCCTCTACAATGAGCAGTTCTTC. Translating gives CATGQGLYNEQFF.

This clone was counted a few times. The chain recombines TRBV4-1 with TRBJ1-1, with 9 bases lining up with TRBD1. The CDR3 is 14 amino acids. Germline lookup yields CDR1 MGHRA and CDR2 YSYEKL. Losses at the gene ends were 4 bases for V and 2 bases for J; bases not matched to a gene: 2. The CDR3 nucleotides are TGCGCCAGCAGCCCGGGACAGGGAAACACTGAAGCTTTCTTT. Translation gives CASSPGQGNTEAFF.